The 13 T cell receptor beta chains given below trace back to one sample, sequenced in a study of blood T cell repertoires in COVID-19. The data were produced by immunoSEQ multiplex PCR, yet TCRdb's version contains in-frame clones alone and is incomplete. The sample contains roughly 140,000 clones, 75% to 85% of which appear only once. Sequencing was done on a sample of peripheral blood. These receptors were taken from a woman aged 50 to 65 with acute or convalescent COVID-19.

The V call is TRBV7-2, the J call TRBJ1-2; weak D call: TRBD1 (6 bases). The CDR3 loop spans 15 amino acids. From germline, CDR1 is SGHTA and CDR2 FQGNSA. Trimming cost V 4 bases and J 6 bases, with 18 bases left between them. The DNA of the CDR3 is TGTGCCAGCAGCTCAACAGGGACCGCCTCAGATGGCTACACCTTC. Protein: CASSSTGTASDGYTF.

The chain's CDR3 is CASSRNGERGNQPQHF. The CDR3 nucleotides are TGTGCCAGTAGTCGTAACGGGGAGAGGGGCAATCAGCCCCAGCATTTT. This sequence joins TRBV19 and TRBJ1-5, with D uncertain. CDR1 and CDR2 (germline): LNHDA, SQIVND (reference sequence). The CDR3 extends over 16 amino acids. V lost 5 bases and J 2 bases, leaving 16 bases between the germline ends.

In its sample, this clone was seen a few times. V and J are TRBV7-3 and TRBJ2-3; a weak D match, TRBD2 (6 bases). Between the trimmed V and J ends, which lost 8 bases and 4 bases, there was a span of 7 bases. The V gene's germline CDR1 is SGHTA and CDR2 FQGTGA. This CDR3 comprises 11 residues. The CDR3 protein is CASGEADTQYF. For the CDR3, the DNA is TGTGCCAGCGGGGAGGCAGATACGCAGTATTTT.

The table lists this clone with a few counts. The chain combines TRBV7-2 with TRBJ2-1; D perhaps matches TRBD2 (6 bases). The germline CDR1 and CDR2 sequences are SGHTA and FQGNSA. There are 15 residues in the CDR3. V was cut by 6 bases and J by 0 bases, with 12 bases left in between. CDR3 residues: CASSRDSNSYNEQFF. The CDR3 bases are TGTGCCAGCAGTCGGGACTCCAACTCCTACAATGAGCAGTTCTTC.

This chain joins TRBV7-2 and TRBJ2-2; 8 nucleotides align to TRBD2. The CDR3 contains 17 residues. V gave up 0 bases and J gave up 4 bases; unmatched junction bases: 7. Germline V gene data show CDR1 as SGHTA and CDR2 as FQGNSA. CDR3 sequence: CASSLAFSGGPTGELFF. The CDR3 DNA sequence: TGTGCCAGCAGCTTAGCGTTCTCGGGGGGGCCCACCGGGGAGCTGTTTTTT.

The chain couples TRBV6-4 to TRBJ1-6; tentatively, D is TRBD1 (5 bases). CDR3 length equals 15 residues. CDR1 is MRHNA, CDR2 SNTAGT, per germline. Trimming removed 7 bases from V and 0 bases from J, with 10 bases in between. The DNA for the CDR3 is TGTGCCAGCAAGAGACAGAGCTCCTATAATTCACCCCTCCACTTT. Its translation is CASKRQSSYNSPLHF.

The chain joins TRBV7-8 to TRBJ1-4; D gene unclear. CDR1 and CDR2 from the germline V gene are SGHVS and FQNEAQ. The CDR3 runs 13 residues. Deletions cut 1 base from V and 6 bases from J, with 6 bases between. The CDR3: CASSLVGDEKLFF. In DNA, the CDR3 is TGTGCCAGCAGCTTAGTCGGGGATGAAAAACTGTTTTTT.

This chain joins TRBV5-6 and TRBJ2-5; 8 bases map to TRBD2. This CDR3 comprises 13 residues. CDR1 is SGHDT and CDR2 is YYEEEE in the germline V gene. Trimming removed 7 bases from V and 4 bases from J; junction bases left unmatched: 6. The CDR3 sequence is CASGGTSAETQYF. The CDR3 nucleotides are TGTGCCAGCGGGGGGACTAGTGCAGAGACCCAGTACTTC.

This chain uses TRBV27 with TRBJ1-2; D ambiguous. Looked up from germline, CDR1 is MNHEY and CDR2 is SMNVEV (reference sequence). Trimming pared 3 bases from V and 4 bases from J, leaving 6 bases between. The CDR3 is 12 amino acids. CDR3 residues: CASSLSGYGYTF. CDR3 sequence (DNA): TGTGCCAGCAGTTTGTCAGGCTATGGCTACACCTTC.

The chain is built from TRBV7-9 and TRBJ1-1, with D uncertain. The V gene's germline CDR1 is SEHNR and CDR2 FQNEAQ (reference sequence). The CDR3 covers 15 residues. V lost 0 bases and J lost 1, with 9 bases in between. CDR3 nucleotides: TGTGCCAGCAGCTTAGCGGGCCAGCCGAACACTGAAGCTTTCTTT. Encoded protein: CASSLAGQPNTEAFF.

The rearrangement joins TRBV10-3 to TRBJ2-1; D perhaps matches TRBD1 (5 bases). The CDR3 length is 11 residues. V lost 5 bases and J 9 bases, leaving 8 bases between the germline ends. Germline CDR1 ENHRY, CDR2 SYGVKD. CDR3 in DNA: TGTGCCATCAGTTCAGGGCGTGAGCAGTTCTTC. Protein: CAISSGREQFF.

CDR3 sequence: CASSSSGGEQYF. The CDR3 DNA sequence: TGTGCCAGCAGTTCCAGCGGCGGAGAGCAGTACTTC. This chain uses TRBV6-2 or TRBV6-3 with TRBJ2-7; the D gene is possibly TRBD2 (5 bases). The V gene's germline CDR1 is MNHEY and CDR2 SVGEGT. The germline V and J ends were trimmed by 4 bases and 7 bases, with 11 bases remaining between them. This CDR3 spans 12 amino acids.

The gene calls are TRBV5-1 and TRBJ2-7; 7 bases fit TRBD2. CDR1 SGHRS and CDR2 YFSETQ come from the germline V gene. This CDR3 spans 14 amino acids. V gave up 7 bases and J gave up 1 base; unmatched junction bases: 8. Here the CDR3 DNA reads TGCGCCAGCCAAAAGGGAGGGGATTCCTACGAGCAGTACTTC. Translation: CASQKGGDSYEQYF.